Included here is one T cell receptor (beta chain) sequence, with context. Its antigen is currently unknown. This entry comes from a study of vaccination effects on CD4 cells after COVID-19. Germline V lookup: CDR1 SGHRS, CDR2 YFSETQ. This CDR3 has 13 residues. Between the trimmed V and J ends, which lost 3 bases and 4 bases, there was a span of 10 bases. TCRdb keeps only in-frame clones here, not all; method: immunoSEQ multiplex PCR. The sample has more than 45,000 clones, 76% seen once. Following 10 days of culture, CD4+ T cells were isolated. The sample consisted of CD4+ T cells from PBMCs cultured without peptide, taken before COVID-19 vaccination. The TCR was taken from a human donor who had a prior SARS-CoV-2 infection. The V call is TRBV5-1, the J call TRBJ1-1; the D gene is possibly TRBD1 (5 bases). The CDR3 protein is CASSSRGGTEAFF. Written as DNA, the CDR3 is TGCGCCAGCAGCTCTCGGGGGGGCACTGAAGCTTTCTTT.